The rows below give T cell receptor beta chains drawn from one sample of a study of blood T cell repertoires in COVID-19. Produced via immunoSEQ multiplex PCR; TCRdb's table is partial and in-frame only. This table has 150,000 to 200,000 clones, around 92% appearing once. Source material: peripheral blood. The receptors shown here come from a young man with COVID-19, enrolled during active disease. The CDR3 runs from the conserved cysteine through the conserved F or W. Fields, in order: clone size, D gene, V gene, J gene, CDR3 length, CDR3 protein, CDR3 DNA. D genes are given only for firm matches. A clone size is listed for some rows: how often the clone was seen (once, few, many), or a class if it is expanded.

>-|TRBD2|TRBV28|TRBJ2-1|21
CASSPRQASTSGRLFSNEQFF
TGTGCCAGCAGTCCTCGACAGGCCTCTACTAGCGGGAGACTATTTAGCAATGAGCAGTTCTTC
>-|TRBD2|TRBV5-1|TRBJ2-7|20
CASSLGTSGRGRTPRYEQYF
TGCGCCAGCAGCTTAGGGACTAGCGGGAGAGGCCGCACCCCGCGCTACGAGCAGTACTTC
>-|-|TRBV7-9|TRBJ1-2|13
CASSPGQRYGYTF
TGTGCCAGCAGCCCAGGACAGAGATATGGCTACACCTTC
>-|TRBD2|TRBV7-2|TRBJ2-3|15
CASSLEGLAADTQYF
TGTGCCAGCAGCTTAGAGGGACTAGCGGCAGATACGCAGTATTTT
>-|TRBD1|TRBV4-3|TRBJ2-7|17
CASSQALEGTVRYEQYF
TGCGCCAGCAGCCAGGCTTTAGAAGGGACAGTACGCTACGAGCAGTACTTC
>-|TRBD1|TRBV12-5|TRBJ1-1|13
CATATGLNTEAFF
TGTGCTACCGCGACAGGGCTGAACACTGAAGCTTTCTTT
>-|-|TRBV19|TRBJ1-1|15
CASSISGYLNTEAFF
TGTGCCAGTAGTATTTCAGGCTACCTGAACACTGAAGCTTTCTTT
>-|TRBD1|TRBV7-6|TRBJ1-1|15
CASSRFDRGRTEAFF
TGTGCCAGCAGTAGATTCGACAGGGGGAGGACTGAAGCTTTCTTT
>once|-|TRBV27|TRBJ2-7|15
CASSLSGQGAYEQYF
TGTGCCAGCAGTTTATCGGGTCAGGGCGCCTACGAGCAGTACTTC
>-|TRBD1|TRBV11-3|TRBJ2-7|16
CASSLNSGTGRDEQYF
TGTGCCAGCAGCCTAAATTCCGGGACAGGGAGGGACGAGCAGTACTTC
>once|TRBD1|TRBV6-2/TRBV6-3|TRBJ1-5|15
CASSAAGTADQPQHF
TGTGCCAGCAGTGCGGCCGGGACAGCCGATCAGCCCCAGCATTTT
>-|-|TRBV6-2/TRBV6-3|TRBJ2-2|14
CASSYHSGTGELFF
TGTGCCAGCAGTTACCATTCAGGGACCGGGGAGCTGTTTTTT